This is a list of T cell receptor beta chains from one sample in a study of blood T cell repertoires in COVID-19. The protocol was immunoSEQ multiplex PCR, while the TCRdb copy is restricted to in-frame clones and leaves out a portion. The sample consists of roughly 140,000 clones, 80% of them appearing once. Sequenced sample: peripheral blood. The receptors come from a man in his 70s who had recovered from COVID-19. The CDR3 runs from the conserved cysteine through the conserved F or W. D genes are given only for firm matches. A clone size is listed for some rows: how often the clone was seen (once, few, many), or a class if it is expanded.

cdr3_aa: CASTGTSRVNEQFF; cdr3_nt: TGTGCCAGCACCGGGACTAGTAGGGTCAATGAGCAGTTCTTC; v_call: TRBV3-1/TRBV3-2; clone_size: -; d_call: TRBD2; j_call: TRBJ2-1
cdr3_aa: CASSRGTDYEQYF; cdr3_nt: TGCGCCAGCAGCCGAGGGACAGACTACGAGCAGTACTTC; v_call: TRBV10-2; clone_size: -; d_call: TRBD1; j_call: TRBJ2-7
cdr3_aa: CASSLQLAGSYEQYF; cdr3_nt: TGTGCCAGCAGCTTGCAATTAGCGGGCTCCTACGAGCAGTACTTC; v_call: TRBV11-2; clone_size: -; d_call: TRBD2; j_call: TRBJ2-7
cdr3_aa: CASSPGTSGRARFNNEQFF; cdr3_nt: TGTGCCAGCAGCCCGGGGACTAGCGGGAGGGCCAGATTTAACAATGAGCAGTTCTTC; v_call: TRBV9; clone_size: -; d_call: TRBD2; j_call: TRBJ2-1
cdr3_aa: CASSLAWSGPGHRTGELFF; cdr3_nt: TGTGCCAGCAGCTTAGCCTGGAGTGGACCGGGACACCGCACCGGGGAGCTGTTTTTT; v_call: TRBV13; clone_size: -; d_call: -; j_call: TRBJ2-2
cdr3_aa: CASSSLAGGSYNEQFF; cdr3_nt: TGTGCCAGCAGTTCCCTAGCGGGAGGCTCCTACAATGAGCAGTTCTTC; v_call: TRBV6-5; clone_size: -; d_call: TRBD2; j_call: TRBJ2-1
cdr3_aa: CASSEGERGGYTF; cdr3_nt: TGTGCCAGCAGCGAAGGGGAGCGGGGCGGCTACACCTTC; v_call: TRBV25-1; clone_size: once; d_call: -; j_call: TRBJ1-2
cdr3_aa: CSAVQGYEQYF; cdr3_nt: TGCAGTGCTGTACAGGGTTACGAGCAGTACTTC; v_call: TRBV20-1; clone_size: -; d_call: -; j_call: TRBJ2-7
cdr3_aa: CASSLALREQETQYF; cdr3_nt: TGTGCCAGCAGCTTGGCGTTGCGAGAACAAGAGACCCAGTACTTC; v_call: TRBV5-4; clone_size: -; d_call: -; j_call: TRBJ2-5
cdr3_aa: CAISDLGGEKLFF; cdr3_nt: TGTGCCATCAGTGATCTAGGGGGTGAAAAACTGTTTTTT; v_call: TRBV10-3; clone_size: -; d_call: -; j_call: TRBJ1-4
cdr3_aa: CASSPQGTNQPQHF; cdr3_nt: TGTGCCAGCAGTCCACAGGGAACCAATCAGCCCCAGCATTTT; v_call: TRBV14; clone_size: few; d_call: -; j_call: TRBJ1-5
cdr3_aa: CASSYSETLQGLNYGYTF; cdr3_nt: TGTGCCAGCAGTTACTCGGAGACACTACAGGGACTAAACTATGGCTACACCTTC; v_call: TRBV6-2/TRBV6-3; clone_size: -; d_call: -; j_call: TRBJ1-2
cdr3_aa: CASSRPGQGVRREQYF; cdr3_nt: TGCGCCAGCAGCCGGCCGGGACAGGGGGTTCGTCGGGAGCAGTACTTC; v_call: TRBV4-1; clone_size: once; d_call: TRBD1; j_call: TRBJ2-7
cdr3_aa: CASSWSGTGSNQPQHF; cdr3_nt: TGTGCCAGCAGCTGGAGCGGGACAGGGAGCAATCAGCCCCAGCATTTT; v_call: TRBV6-2/TRBV6-3; clone_size: -; d_call: TRBD1; j_call: TRBJ1-5
cdr3_aa: CASSLGRAPYEQYF; cdr3_nt: TGTGCCAGCAGTTTAGGGCGGGCACCCTACGAGCAGTACTTC; v_call: TRBV27; clone_size: -; d_call: -; j_call: TRBJ2-7
cdr3_aa: CASSQDQDGYSTDTQYF; cdr3_nt: TGTGCCAGCAGCCAAGATCAAGACGGGTATAGCACAGATACGCAGTATTTT; v_call: TRBV4-2; clone_size: -; d_call: -; j_call: TRBJ2-3
cdr3_aa: CASSPIYGTGTYEQYF; cdr3_nt: TGTGCCAGTAGCCCTATATACGGGACAGGGACCTACGAGCAGTACTTC; v_call: TRBV19; clone_size: once; d_call: TRBD1; j_call: TRBJ2-7
cdr3_aa: CASSLFRGVNTGELFF; cdr3_nt: TGTGCCAGCAGCTTGTTTCGGGGGGTGAACACCGGGGAGCTGTTTTTT; v_call: TRBV5-8; clone_size: once; d_call: TRBD2; j_call: TRBJ2-2
cdr3_aa: CASSSGQGAYYGYTF; cdr3_nt: TGCGCCAGCAGCTCTGGACAGGGGGCTTACTATGGCTACACCTTC; v_call: TRBV5-1; clone_size: once; d_call: TRBD1; j_call: TRBJ1-2
cdr3_aa: CASSLFGTGGSEQYF; cdr3_nt: TGTGCCAGCAGCTTATTTGGGACAGGGGGCAGCGAGCAGTACTTC; v_call: TRBV7-8; clone_size: -; d_call: TRBD1; j_call: TRBJ2-7
cdr3_aa: CASSVGVSGSTYNEQFF; cdr3_nt: TGTGCCAGCAGCGTAGGGGTTAGCGGGAGTACCTACAATGAGCAGTTCTTC; v_call: TRBV9; clone_size: -; d_call: TRBD2; j_call: TRBJ2-1
cdr3_aa: CATSRDTGNTIYF; cdr3_nt: TGTGCCACCAGCAGAGATACTGGAAACACCATATATTTT; v_call: TRBV15; clone_size: -; d_call: -; j_call: TRBJ1-3
cdr3_aa: CASSRWTGGNQPQHF; cdr3_nt: TGCGCCAGCAGCCGGTGGACAGGAGGTAATCAGCCCCAGCATTTT; v_call: TRBV4-1; clone_size: -; d_call: TRBD1; j_call: TRBJ1-5
cdr3_aa: CASRAGWREGYTF; cdr3_nt: TGTGCCAGCAGGGCAGGGTGGAGGGAGGGCTACACCTTC; v_call: TRBV6-5; clone_size: -; d_call: -; j_call: TRBJ1-2
cdr3_aa: CASRFYYNEQFF; cdr3_nt: TGTGCCAGCAGGTTTTACTACAATGAGCAGTTCTTC; v_call: TRBV12-3/TRBV12-4; clone_size: -; d_call: -; j_call: TRBJ2-1
cdr3_aa: CASSFLGADYGYTF; cdr3_nt: TGTGCCAGCAGCTTCCTGGGGGCCGACTATGGCTACACCTTC; v_call: TRBV7-9; clone_size: -; d_call: -; j_call: TRBJ1-2
cdr3_aa: CASSPLSGGVNTEAFF; cdr3_nt: TGTGCCAGCAGCCCCCTTTCGGGGGGCGTGAACACTGAAGCTTTCTTT; v_call: TRBV9; clone_size: -; d_call: -; j_call: TRBJ1-1
cdr3_aa: CASSTTSGTSVYEQYF; cdr3_nt: TGTGCCAGCAGTACGACCTCCGGGACTAGCGTTTACGAGCAGTACTTC; v_call: TRBV27; clone_size: -; d_call: TRBD2; j_call: TRBJ2-7
cdr3_aa: CSPSVPGTDTQYF; cdr3_nt: TGCAGCCCGAGCGTGCCAGGAACAGATACGCAGTATTTT; v_call: TRBV29-1; clone_size: -; d_call: -; j_call: TRBJ2-3
cdr3_aa: CASSRQESNTEAFF; cdr3_nt: TGTGCCAGCAGCCGTCAGGAATCGAACACTGAAGCTTTCTTT; v_call: TRBV6-6; clone_size: -; d_call: -; j_call: TRBJ1-1
cdr3_aa: CASSYPPRRGGSSVRDEQYF; cdr3_nt: TGTGCCAGCAGTTACCCGCCGAGGCGCGGCGGGAGCTCGGTTCGGGACGAGCAGTACTTC; v_call: TRBV6-2/TRBV6-3; clone_size: few; d_call: TRBD2; j_call: TRBJ2-7
cdr3_aa: CASSLAQGSYTGELFF; cdr3_nt: TGTGCCAGCAGCTTAGCTCAGGGAAGCTATACCGGGGAGCTGTTTTTT; v_call: TRBV7-8; clone_size: -; d_call: -; j_call: TRBJ2-2
cdr3_aa: CASSLVASGIYNEQFF; cdr3_nt: TGCGCCAGCAGCTTGGTGGCTAGCGGGATCTACAATGAGCAGTTCTTC; v_call: TRBV5-1; clone_size: -; d_call: TRBD2; j_call: TRBJ2-1
cdr3_aa: CSVGGLGGNTIYF; cdr3_nt: TGCAGCGTTGGAGGCCTGGGTGGAAACACCATATATTTT; v_call: TRBV29-1; clone_size: -; d_call: -; j_call: TRBJ1-3
cdr3_aa: CAWSPGLAGNHEQYF; cdr3_nt: TGTGCCTGGAGTCCCGGACTAGCGGGAAATCACGAGCAGTACTTC; v_call: TRBV30; clone_size: -; d_call: TRBD2; j_call: TRBJ2-7
cdr3_aa: CASSRTGYGYTF; cdr3_nt: TGTGCCAGCAGTAGGACAGGTTATGGCTACACCTTC; v_call: TRBV6-5; clone_size: few; d_call: TRBD1; j_call: TRBJ1-2
cdr3_aa: CASSYSWPGNTIYF; cdr3_nt: TGTGCCAGCAGTTACTCATGGCCTGGAAACACCATATATTTT; v_call: TRBV6-5; clone_size: -; d_call: -; j_call: TRBJ1-3
cdr3_aa: CASKREELQETQYF; cdr3_nt: TGTGCCAGCAAAAGGGAGGAGCTCCAAGAGACCCAGTACTTC; v_call: TRBV18; clone_size: -; d_call: -; j_call: TRBJ2-5
cdr3_aa: CASSSKYGYTF; cdr3_nt: TGTGCCAGCAGCTCTAAGTATGGCTACACCTTC; v_call: TRBV5-6; clone_size: -; d_call: -; j_call: TRBJ1-2
cdr3_aa: CASSLGLAGISGAEEQYF; cdr3_nt: TGTGCCAGCAGCCTTGGACTAGCGGGAATTTCCGGAGCGGAGGAGCAGTACTTC; v_call: TRBV3-1/TRBV3-2; clone_size: -; d_call: TRBD2; j_call: TRBJ2-7
cdr3_aa: CASSPGGLRNTEAFF; cdr3_nt: TGTGCCAGTAGCCCCGGGGGTCTGAGGAACACTGAAGCTTTCTTT; v_call: TRBV19; clone_size: -; d_call: -; j_call: TRBJ1-1
cdr3_aa: CASSYMAGEGTGELFF; cdr3_nt: TGTGCCAGCAGTTACATGGCGGGAGAGGGCACCGGGGAGCTGTTTTTT; v_call: TRBV6-2/TRBV6-3; clone_size: -; d_call: TRBD2; j_call: TRBJ2-2
cdr3_aa: CASSQDAGLVYDEQFF; cdr3_nt: TGCGCCAGCAGCCAAGATGCAGGACTAGTGTACGACGAGCAGTTCTTC; v_call: TRBV4-1; clone_size: -; d_call: TRBD2; j_call: TRBJ2-1
cdr3_aa: CASSYSRLSYGYTF; cdr3_nt: TGTGCCAGCAGTTACTCGCGCCTTTCCTATGGCTACACCTTC; v_call: TRBV6-2/TRBV6-3; clone_size: -; d_call: -; j_call: TRBJ1-2
cdr3_aa: CASSNDRADEQYF; cdr3_nt: TGTGCCAGCAGCAACGACAGGGCGGATGAGCAGTACTTC; v_call: TRBV27; clone_size: few; d_call: TRBD1; j_call: TRBJ2-7
cdr3_aa: CASSLVAGAGYEQYF; cdr3_nt: TGTGCCAGCAGCTTAGTTGCGGGAGCCGGCTACGAGCAGTACTTC; v_call: TRBV7-9; clone_size: -; d_call: TRBD2; j_call: TRBJ2-7
cdr3_aa: CASSSSAGGSFYEQYF; cdr3_nt: TGTGCCAGCAGCTCTTCCGCAGGCGGGAGCTTCTACGAGCAGTACTTC; v_call: TRBV7-9; clone_size: once; d_call: TRBD2; j_call: TRBJ2-7
cdr3_aa: CASSQPYGNTEAFF; cdr3_nt: TGTGCCAGCAGCCAGCCTTACGGGAACACTGAAGCTTTCTTT; v_call: TRBV4-2; clone_size: -; d_call: -; j_call: TRBJ1-1
cdr3_aa: CASSLAGGTYEQYF; cdr3_nt: TGCGCCAGCAGCTTGGCTGGGGGCACCTACGAGCAGTACTTC; v_call: TRBV5-1; clone_size: -; d_call: -; j_call: TRBJ2-7
cdr3_aa: CASSFSGSLSYEQYF; cdr3_nt: TGTGCCAGCAGTTTTAGCGGGAGCCTCTCCTACGAGCAGTACTTC; v_call: TRBV28; clone_size: once; d_call: TRBD2; j_call: TRBJ2-7
cdr3_aa: CASSFRGLAPYNEQFF; cdr3_nt: TGTGCCAGCAGTTTTAGAGGACTAGCGCCCTACAATGAGCAGTTCTTC; v_call: TRBV27; clone_size: -; d_call: TRBD2; j_call: TRBJ2-1
cdr3_aa: CASSVEGAGTEAFF; cdr3_nt: TGTGCCAGCAGCGTGGAGGGGGCTGGCACTGAAGCTTTCTTT; v_call: TRBV9; clone_size: -; d_call: TRBD1; j_call: TRBJ1-1
cdr3_aa: CASSLGQGYQPQHF; cdr3_nt: TGTGCCAGCAGTTTGGGACAGGGGTATCAGCCCCAGCATTTT; v_call: TRBV27; clone_size: once; d_call: TRBD1; j_call: TRBJ1-5
cdr3_aa: CASSPGGYNEQFF; cdr3_nt: TGTGCCAGCAGCCCCGGGGGCTACAATGAGCAGTTCTTC; v_call: TRBV11-3; clone_size: -; d_call: -; j_call: TRBJ2-1
cdr3_aa: CASSSGLAGGPLYEQYF; cdr3_nt: TGTGCCAGCAGCTCCGGACTAGCGGGAGGCCCGTTGTACGAGCAGTACTTC; v_call: TRBV13; clone_size: -; d_call: TRBD2; j_call: TRBJ2-7
cdr3_aa: CASSFGGTVSYEQYF; cdr3_nt: TGCGCCAGCAGCTTTGGAGGGACAGTCTCCTACGAGCAGTACTTC; v_call: TRBV5-1; clone_size: few; d_call: -; j_call: TRBJ2-7
cdr3_aa: CASSEALARETQYF; cdr3_nt: TGTGCCAGCAGTGAAGCTTTAGCCCGCGAGACCCAGTACTTC; v_call: TRBV2; clone_size: -; d_call: -; j_call: TRBJ2-5
cdr3_aa: CASSLGQGNSPLHF; cdr3_nt: TGTGCCAGCAGCTTGGGACAGGGGAATTCACCCCTCCACTTT; v_call: TRBV3-1/TRBV3-2; clone_size: -; d_call: TRBD1; j_call: TRBJ1-6
cdr3_aa: CASGSILDEKLFF; cdr3_nt: TGTGCCAGCGGCTCTATATTGGATGAAAAACTGTTTTTT; v_call: TRBV13; clone_size: -; d_call: -; j_call: TRBJ1-4